This T cell receptor beta chain came from a study of blood T cell repertoires in COVID-19. Study overall: Researchers got acute and convalescent COVID-19 samples from the United States, Italy and Spain. In each case, the material was cDNA or gDNA derived from T cells, B-cell-depleted T cells, or PBMCs.

This clone appeared once. In the source study's methods: The assay estimated nucleated cells by amplifying reference gene primers. The repertoire was sequenced with immunoSEQ multiplex PCR; TCRdb's copy has only in-frame clones and lacks some. V and J calls and clone size are as listed in that table; D and trimming were resolved from the DNA. The data show a few hundred thousand clones, around nine tenths seen once. The CDR3 sequence is 13 residues long. Per the germline V gene, CDR1 is WSHSY and CDR2 is SAAADI. Trimming took off 7 bases at V and 7 bases at J, with 14 bases between the two ends. What was sequenced was peripheral blood. The receptor was derived from a woman in her 40s who had recovered from COVID-19. The V and J genes are TRBV10-2 and TRBJ1-3, with D unresolved. The CDR3 here is CASTGSAGNTIYF. CDR3 nucleotides: TGCGCCAGCACGGGATCCGCCGGGAACACCATATATTTT.